The entry that follows covers one T cell receptor (beta chain) sequence. This sample is part of a study of blood T cell repertoires in COVID-19. Turning to the study itself: COVID-19 samples from acute and convalescent phases originated in the United States, Italy and Spain. Nucleic acid was either cDNA or gDNA, and it came from T cells, B-cell-depleted T cells, or PBMCs.

V lost 3 bases and J 4 bases, leaving 11 bases between the germline ends. This CDR3 is 13 amino acids long. The germline V gene has CDR1 SGHNT and CDR2 YYREEE (reference sequence). Original data processing: Cell counts per sample came from amplifying reference gene primers. The repertoire was sequenced with immunoSEQ multiplex PCR; TCRdb's copy has only in-frame clones and lacks some. That table is the source of V, J and clone size, and D and trimming were worked out from the DNA. Among roughly 200,000 clones listed, around 88% were seen once. Sequenced sample: peripheral blood. The TCR comes from a man between 18 and 29 years old with active or convalescent COVID-19. The chain links TRBV5-4 to TRBJ2-7; D is possibly TRBD1 (6 bases). CDR3 amino acids: CASSSLTGYEQYF. The DNA of the CDR3 is TGTGCCAGCAGCTCACTGACAGGTTACGAGCAGTACTTC.